The 28 T cell receptor beta chains below were found in one sample sequenced in a study of blood T cell repertoires in COVID-19. The method was immunoSEQ multiplex PCR; TCRdb's version includes in-frame clones alone and lacks a portion of them. The data contain more than 140,000 clones, 85% to 90% of them singletons. Sequences were obtained from peripheral blood. Receptor source: a woman between 55 and 75 years old with acute or convalescent COVID-19.

This sequence joins TRBV5-1 and TRBJ2-5, with 7 positions matching TRBD1. Germline V gene data show CDR1 as SGHRS and CDR2 as YFSETQ. The CDR3 is made up of 13 amino acids. V was clipped by 5 bases and J by 5 bases; unmatched bases: 6. The CDR3 loop reads CASRRQGVETQYF. CDR3 DNA: TGCGCCAGCAGACGACAGGGTGTGGAGACCCAGTACTTC.

The chain carries TRBV5-4 and TRBJ1-1; TRBD1 might be the D (6 bases). Germline V gives CDR1 SGHNT, CDR2 YYREEE (reference sequence). This CDR3 region has 16 residues. V lost 0 bases and J lost 0, with 12 bases in between. The CDR3 spells CASSLEGEFMNTEAFF. The CDR3 nucleotides read TGTGCCAGCAGCTTGGAGGGGGAGTTCATGAACACTGAAGCTTTCTTT.

The rearrangement joins TRBV28 to TRBJ1-3; TRBD1 is a possible D gene (5 bases). This CDR3 spans 13 amino acids. Germline assignment: CDR1 MDHEN and CDR2 SYDVKM. V gave up 4 bases and J gave up 6 bases, with 10 bases separating them. The CDR3 DNA is TGTGCCAGCAGTTCAGGGAATGAAAACACCATATATTTT. This codes for CASSSGNENTIYF.

This chain connects TRBV7-2 to TRBJ1-6; TRBD1 matches at 11 bases. V shed 5 bases and J 7 bases; nucleotides not matched to a gene: 4. Germline lookup yields CDR1 SGHTA and CDR2 FQGNSA. This CDR3 region has 15 residues. DNA of the CDR3: TGTGCCAGCAGCGGACAGGGGGCCGGGAATTCACCCCTCCACTTT. Amino acids: CASSGQGAGNSPLHF.

This clone occurred once. Here the CDR3 reads CASRNGLAGYNEQFF. CDR3 bases: TGTGCCAGCAGAAACGGACTAGCGGGGTACAATGAGCAGTTCTTC. The V gene is TRBV7-8, the J gene TRBJ2-1, with 12 positions matching TRBD2. This CDR3 spans 15 amino acids. Germline V gives CDR1 SGHVS, CDR2 FQNEAQ. V lost 6 bases to trimming and J lost 4 bases; unmatched junction nucleotides: 4.

This sequence joins TRBV5-1 and TRBJ2-2, with D perhaps TRBD1 (6 bases). Trimming removed 4 bases at V and 2 bases at J, with 15 bases between. CDR1 is SGHRS and CDR2 is YFSETQ in the germline V gene. The CDR3 runs to 16 residues. The CDR3 region has the DNA TGCGCCAGCAGCCCCCTCCTGGACAGAAACACCGGGGAGCTGTTTTTT. Its translation: CASSPLLDRNTGELFF.

The chain has TRBV4-1 and TRBJ2-6, with no clear D. This CDR3 contains 15 residues. V dropped 1 base and J dropped 4 bases, with 8 bases sitting between them. The germline V gene encodes CDR1 MGHRA and CDR2 YSYEKL. The CDR3, as DNA: TGCGCCAGCAGCCAAGGACCAGCGGGGGCCAACGTCCTGACTTTC. Its translation: CASSQGPAGANVLTF.

The V call is TRBV5-6, the J call TRBJ1-3, with 7 bases fitting TRBD1. Trimming cost V 4 bases and J 0 bases; bases outside gene matches: 4. This CDR3 region has 15 residues. Germline V lookup: CDR1 SGHDT, CDR2 YYEEEE. The CDR3 reads CASSTQGGSGNTIYF. In DNA, the CDR3 is TGTGCCAGCAGCACCCAGGGGGGCTCTGGAAACACCATATATTTT.

The J gene is TRBJ1-2, the V gene TRBV29-1; no reliable D call. This CDR3 spans 12 amino acids. The ends were cut back, 3 bases at V and 0 bases at J, with 5 bases in the middle. Germline V lookup: CDR1 SQVTM, CDR2 ANQGSEA. CDR3 bases: TGCAGCGTTGACCCGGCTAACTATGGCTACACCTTC. Residues: CSVDPANYGYTF.

CDR3 residues: CASSFAQSSYEQYF. The DNA for the CDR3 is TGCGCCAGCAGCTTCGCACAGAGCTCCTACGAGCAGTACTTC. The chain links TRBV5-1 to TRBJ2-7; D call uncertain. Germline V gene data show CDR1 as SGHRS and CDR2 as YFSETQ. The CDR3 consists of 14 residues. Trimming took off 2 bases at V and 0 bases at J, with 9 bases between the two ends.

J is TRBJ2-7 and V is TRBV4-3, with 9 bases identical to TRBD1. From germline, CDR1 is LGHNA and CDR2 YSLEER. Germline trimming cut 0 bases from V and 5 bases from J; bases unmatched to any gene: 14. This CDR3 contains 18 residues. The CDR3 bases are TGCGCCAGCAGCCAAGATTTTCTCTCGGGACAGGGCAGACACGAGCAGTACTTC. Translation: CASSQDFLSGQGRHEQYF.

The V call is TRBV5-1, the J call TRBJ1-3; 8 bases are shared with TRBD1. CDR3 length: 16 amino acids. Per the germline V gene, CDR1 is SGHRS and CDR2 is YFSETQ. The junction had 8 bases not matched to a gene; V was cut back by 2 bases and J by 4 bases. Here the CDR3 reads CASSLSGTGQGNTIYF. In nucleotides, the CDR3 is TGCGCCAGCAGCTTATCAGGGACAGGACAAGGAAACACCATATATTTT.

The chain uses TRBV19 and TRBJ2-6; D uncertain. The CDR3 is 16 amino acids. V lost 4 bases and J 1 base, leaving 11 bases between the germline ends. In germline, CDR1 is LNHDA, CDR2 SQIVND (reference sequence). The CDR3 reads CASSKPHKSGANVLTF. CDR3 sequence (DNA): TGTGCCAGTAGTAAACCACACAAGTCTGGGGCCAACGTCCTGACTTTC.

The V call is TRBV6-2 or TRBV6-3, the J call TRBJ1-1; D is perhaps TRBD1 (6 bases). Between the trimmed V and J ends, which lost 4 bases and 2 bases, there was a span of 14 bases. CDR3 length: 15 amino acids. CDR1 and CDR2 (germline): MNHEY, SVGEGT. The CDR3 is CASSSERTANTEAFF. In nucleotides, the CDR3 is TGTGCCAGCAGTTCTGAGCGGACAGCCAACACTGAAGCTTTCTTT.

This sequence joins TRBV7-2 and TRBJ2-3; weak D call: TRBD2 (7 bases). This CDR3 spans 16 amino acids. Deletions cut 7 bases from V and 4 bases from J, with 21 bases between. Germline V gene sequence: CDR1 SGHTA, CDR2 FQGNSA. Here the CDR3 reads CASKFGGGQGADTQYF. CDR3 nucleotides: TGTGCCAGCAAGTTTGGGGGGGGCCAGGGAGCAGATACGCAGTATTTT.

The rearrangement joins TRBV19 to TRBJ1-4; the match to TRBD1 covers 7 bases. CDR3 size: 14 residues. J lost 4 bases, V lost 7 bases, and 6 bases had no gene match. CDR1 is LNHDA, CDR2 SQIVND, per germline (reference sequence). In DNA, the CDR3 is TGTGCCAGTACCTCGACAGGGTATAATGAAAAACTGTTTTTT. Protein: CASTSTGYNEKLFF. Together with reference TRBV19 and TRBJ1-4, the CDR3 gives the full variable domain: DGGITQSPKYLFRKEGQNVTLSCEQNLNHDAMYWYRQDPGQGLRLIYYSQIVNDFQKGDIAEGYSVSREKKESFPLTVTSAQKNPTAFYLCASTSTGYNEKLFFGSGTQLSVL.

The gene calls are TRBV7-9 and TRBJ1-2; TRBD1 agrees at 7 bases. Looked up from germline, CDR1 is SEHNR and CDR2 is FQNEAQ (reference sequence). This CDR3 has 15 amino acids. V was clipped by 3 bases and J by 8 bases; unmatched bases: 12. CDR3 DNA: TGTGCCAGCAGCTTGGCCGACAGGGAATCAGACGGCTACACCTTC. Its protein product is CASSLADRESDGYTF. The variable domain in full, with the rest retrieved from reference TRBV7-9 and TRBJ1-2, is DTGVSQNPRHKITKRGQNVTFRCDPISEHNRLYWYRQTLGQGPEFLTYFQNEAQLEKSRLLSDRFSAERPKGSFSTLEIQRTEQGDSAMYLCASSLADRESDGYTFGSGTRLTVV.

The rearrangement joins TRBV5-1 to TRBJ2-7, with D tentatively TRBD1 (5 bases). Germline CDR1 SGHRS, CDR2 YFSETQ. This CDR3 comprises 15 residues. The V end was cut by 4 bases, the J end by 1 base, with 15 bases between. CDR3 amino acids: CASSTGLWGSYEQYF. CDR3 DNA sequence: TGCGCCAGCAGCACAGGTCTTTGGGGATCCTACGAGCAGTACTTC.

The chain links TRBV4-3 to TRBJ2-3; D perhaps matches TRBD2 (5 bases). The CDR3 consists of 14 residues. V lost 1 base and J 5 bases, leaving 10 bases between the germline ends. CDR1 LGHNA and CDR2 YSLEER come from the germline V gene. The CDR3 reads CASSQVGEVDTQYF. The CDR3 DNA reads as TGCGCCAGCAGCCAAGTGGGAGAGGTAGATACGCAGTATTTT.

V gene TRBV28 combines with J gene TRBJ1-4; 7 nucleotides agree with TRBD1. The CDR3 has 14 residues. From germline, CDR1 is MDHEN and CDR2 SYDVKM. V shed 5 bases and J 5 bases; nucleotides not matched to a gene: 5. CDR3 in DNA: TGTGCCAGCAGTGCGGGACAGCCGAATGAAAAACTGTTTTTT. This translates into CASSAGQPNEKLFF.

The chain uses TRBV5-6 and TRBJ2-5, with D possibly matching TRBD2 (6 bases). CDR1 SGHDT and CDR2 YYEEEE come from the germline V gene. This CDR3 contains 14 residues. V was trimmed by 2 bases and J by 5 bases, leaving 13 bases between them. CDR3 nucleotide sequence: TGTGCCAGCAGCTTTCCCGGGGGAACGGAGACCCAGTACTTC. It encodes CASSFPGGTETQYF.

The DNA of the CDR3 is TGTGCCAGCAGCCCGACAGGTACCTATACGAAGGAGCAGTACTTC. This sequence encodes CASSPTGTYTKEQYF. The genes are TRBV5-6 and TRBJ2-7, with D maybe TRBD1 (6 bases). From germline, CDR1 is SGHDT and CDR2 YYEEEE. The CDR3 extends over 15 amino acids. V lost 4 bases and J 7 bases, leaving 21 bases between the germline ends. The variable domain in full, completed from reference TRBV5-6 and TRBJ2-7, reads DAGVTQSPTHLIKTRGQQVTLRCSPKSGHDTVSWYQQALGQGPQFIFQYYEEEERQRGNFPDRFSGHQFPNYSSELNVNALLLGDSALYLCASSPTGTYTKEQYFGPGTRLTVT.

This sequence joins TRBV30 and TRBJ1-5, with D perhaps TRBD1 (5 bases). Trimming removed 0 bases from V and 1 base from J, with 22 bases in between. The CDR3 has 19 residues. The germline V gene encodes CDR1 GTSNPN and CDR2 SVGIG (reference sequence). The CDR3 coding sequence is TGTGCCTGGAGTGTAGGGGTGCGGGGAACGTTGATGAGCAATCAGCCCCAGCATTTT. This codes for CAWSVGVRGTLMSNQPQHF.

The V gene is TRBV6-4, the J gene TRBJ1-5, with 8 bases identical to TRBD1. The length of the CDR3 is 10 residues. With 7 bases clipped from V and 14 bases from J, the junction kept 4 bases outside the gene matches. The germline V gene encodes CDR1 MRHNA and CDR2 SNTAGT. Here the CDR3 reads CASTQGAEHF. CDR3 nucleotide sequence: TGTGCCAGCACGCAGGGGGCTGAGCATTTT.

The V and J genes are TRBV7-2 and TRBJ1-2; maybe TRBD1 (5 bases). Per the germline V gene, CDR1 is SGHTA and CDR2 is FQGNSA. Trimming left V 1 base short and J 8 bases short, with 20 bases between. CDR3 length: 16 residues. The CDR3: CASSLGAGPWGGGYTF. CDR3 nucleotides: TGTGCCAGCAGCTTAGGGGCAGGCCCCTGGGGCGGCGGCTACACCTTC.

The V and J genes are TRBV5-1 and TRBJ1-1; 7 bases align to TRBD1. The CDR3 consists of 14 residues. The trim removed 4 bases at V and 1 base at J, leaving 4 bases unmatched. Germline CDR1 is SGHRS and CDR2 is YFSETQ. CDR3 in amino acids: CASSGDSTNTEAFF. As DNA, the CDR3 is TGCGCCAGCAGCGGGGACAGTACGAACACTGAAGCTTTCTTT.

This chain connects TRBV7-9 to TRBJ2-1, with D perhaps TRBD1 (5 bases). Trimming shortened V by 8 bases and J by 2 bases, and 16 bases separated the two germline ends. The CDR3 covers 15 residues. The germline CDR1 and CDR2 sequences are SEHNR and FQNEAQ (reference sequence). The CDR3 region is CASAQTGYPYNEQFF. Here the CDR3 DNA reads TGTGCCAGCGCACAAACAGGTTACCCCTACAATGAGCAGTTCTTC.

The chain combines TRBV6-5 with TRBJ2-5, with D possibly being TRBD2 (5 bases). Germline-derived CDR1 and CDR2 are MNHEY and SVGAGI. The CDR3 has 13 amino acids. Trimming left V 6 bases short and J 5 bases short, with 13 bases between. DNA for the CDR3: TGTGCCAGCAGCGTTACTAGAGTGGAGACCCAGTACTTC. This encodes CASSVTRVETQYF.